This T cell receptor beta chain was sequenced for a study of T-cell memory formation after mild COVID-19. Study context: Clustering of TCRs was largely donor specific.

Per germline, CDR1 MGHRA and CDR2 YSYEKL. The CDR3 sequence is 17 residues long. V shed 0 bases and J shed 4 bases, with 18 bases lying between them. Study results and limitations: From day 15 to 85, contracting clones were balanced between CD4 and CD8, whereas later expanders leaned toward CD4+.

MiXCR, run by TCRdb on the 5' RACE reads, gives a single entry per CDR3 protein. Of approximately 100,000 distinct CDR3 sequences detected, around 10% appear once; the ten largest clones hold 40%. This clonotype was seen a few times. Its matching antigen is unknown. Sequencing used PBMCs or a T cell subset sorted from them (not recorded which). V usage is TRBV4-1 and J usage is TRBJ2-5, with a tentative D call TRBD1 (5 bases). The source of this sequence is a young man who had mild COVID-19 (a few samples of this study predate the infection). Cell type and time point are not known. The CDR3 DNA follows: TGCGCCAGCAGCCAAGACCCGGACATACCCTGGCGAGAGACCCAGTACTTC. This translates into CASSQDPDIPWRETQYF.